Presented here are 31 T cell receptor beta chains from one specimen sequenced in a study of CD8 T cells in ankylosing spondylitis. TCRdb re-called the 5' RACE reads through MiXCR, storing one row per CDR3 protein. The data hold 250,000 or so distinct CDR3 sequences, with 24% observed a single time. The sample taken for sequencing was blood, either unsorted or a sorted T cell fraction (not recorded which). These receptors all come from a male donor with ankylosing spondylitis or in good health (not recorded which).

This clonotype occurred many times. V gene TRBV7-3 combines with J gene TRBJ2-7, with 8 bases lining up with TRBD2. V was pared by 5 bases and J by 3 bases, with 9 bases of the junction left unmatched. There are 15 residues in the CDR3. Germline V lookup: CDR1 SGHTA, CDR2 FQGTGA. The CDR3 region is CASSASRGGGYEQYF. Here the CDR3 DNA reads TGTGCCAGCAGCGCTTCCCGGGGGGGGGGCTACGAGCAGTACTTC.

This chain joins TRBV20-1 and TRBJ2-1; D uncertain. The germline V and J ends were trimmed by 3 bases and 8 bases, with 8 bases remaining between them. The CDR3 has 11 residues. Germline V gene sequence: CDR1 DFQATT, CDR2 SNEGSKA (reference sequence). The CDR3 spells CSARKVYEQFF. The CDR3 bases are TGCAGTGCTAGGAAGGTCTATGAGCAGTTCTTC.

This clonotype showed up just a few times. This sequence joins TRBV20-1 and TRBJ2-7; 9 bases fit TRBD1. This CDR3 has 14 residues. V shed 5 bases, J shed 4 bases, and the junction held 9 bases outside the gene matches. In germline, CDR1 is DFQATT, CDR2 SNEGSKA (reference sequence). In DNA, the CDR3 is TGCAGTGCTCCCGGGACAGGGCGTTCATACGAGCAGTACTTC. This codes for CSAPGTGRSYEQYF.

This clonotype occurred a few times. CDR3: CASSSRTAGNTIYF. The CDR3 bases are TGTGCCAGCAGTTCCCGGACGGCTGGAAACACCATATATTTT. The chain has TRBV12-3 or TRBV12-4 and TRBJ1-3; no clear D gene. V lost 4 bases to trimming and J lost 2 bases, with 9 bases between them. The CDR3 extends over 14 amino acids.

The chain employs TRBV29-1 and TRBJ1-1; tentatively, D is TRBD1 (6 bases). The V gene's germline CDR1 is SQVTM and CDR2 ANQGSEA. This CDR3 is built from 13 residues. The CDR3 is CTTIGAGDTEAFF. CDR3 DNA: TGCACCACCATCGGGGCAGGGGACACTGAAGCTTTCTTT.

Ten or more counts support this clonotype. V is TRBV12-3 or TRBV12-4 and J is TRBJ2-7, with D perhaps matching TRBD1 (5 bases). The CDR3 runs 13 residues. V was shortened by 6 bases and J by 2 bases, with 11 bases between the two germline ends. CDR3 nucleotide sequence: TGTGCCAGCAGAAGACCAGGGACCTACGAGCAGTACTTC. This gives the protein CASRRPGTYEQYF.

This clonotype was counted many times. V and J are TRBV12-3 or TRBV12-4 and TRBJ2-7; maybe TRBD2 (6 bases). V lost 7 bases to trimming and J lost 4 bases, with 17 bases between them. The CDR3 runs to 14 residues. The CDR3 DNA is TGTGCCAGCACCGTCGGGCTAGCGAGTTACGAGCAGTACTTC. Residues: CASTVGLASYEQYF.

This clonotype was detected a few times. The rearrangement uses TRBV4-2 and TRBJ2-5, with D tentatively TRBD1 or TRBD2 (6 bases each). Germline CDR1 reads LGHNA; CDR2 reads YNFKEQ. Trimming shortened V by 1 base and J by 4 bases, and 16 bases separated the two germline ends. The CDR3 sequence is 16 residues long. CDR3 sequence reads: CASSQGVSGGRETQYF. CDR3 sequence (DNA): TGTGCCAGCAGCCAAGGGGTTAGTGGGGGGCGAGAGACCCAGTACTTC.

Ten or more counts support this clonotype. The chain uses TRBV7-8 and TRBJ2-7; D is unresolved. Trimming took 3 bases from V and 2 from J, leaving 17 bases between them. Germline lookup yields CDR1 SGHVS and CDR2 FQNEAQ. The CDR3 has 16 residues. The CDR3 region is CASSFSPQTFTYEQYF. Written as DNA, the CDR3 is TGTGCCAGCAGCTTCAGTCCGCAGACCTTTACCTACGAGCAGTACTTC.

The table lists this clonotype with a few counts. The rearrangement joins TRBV5-1 to TRBJ2-6, with D possibly being TRBD1 (6 bases). V dropped 3 bases and J dropped 1 base, with 8 bases sitting between them. The CDR3 covers 15 residues. The germline V gene encodes CDR1 SGHRS and CDR2 YFSETQ. This chain's CDR3 is CASSSQGSGANVLTF. CDR3 bases: TGCGCCAGCAGCTCCCAGGGGTCTGGGGCCAACGTCCTGACTTTC.

This clonotype was detected only a few times. The chain is built from TRBV29-1 and TRBJ2-7, with TRBD2 as a possible D gene (6 bases). The ends were cut back, 5 bases at V and 0 bases at J, with 14 bases in the middle. CDR3 length: 14 residues. Germline CDR1 reads SQVTM; CDR2 reads ANQGSEA. The CDR3 here is CSVHRDGSSYEQYF. Here the CDR3 DNA reads TGCAGCGTTCATAGGGACGGGAGCTCCTACGAGCAGTACTTC.

The chain uses TRBV5-1 and TRBJ2-3; 7 positions match TRBD1. The CDR3 is 15 amino acids. Germline CDR1 and CDR2: SGHRS and YFSETQ. With V trimmed by 8 bases and J by 3 bases, 12 bases remained unmatched. CDR3 sequence: CASKSQGRGTDTQYF. CDR3 in DNA: TGCGCCAGTAAGTCACAGGGGCGTGGAACAGATACGCAGTATTTT.

There are many counts of this clonotype. The rearrangement joins TRBV29-1 to TRBJ2-1; D gene ambiguous. The CDR3 is 15 residues long. Trimming removed 4 bases at V and 5 bases at J, with 18 bases between. Germline assignment: CDR1 SQVTM and CDR2 ANQGSEA. The CDR3 sequence: CSVAPIRPRNNEQFF. The CDR3 nucleotides read TGCAGCGTTGCCCCGATCCGCCCCCGGAACAATGAGCAGTTCTTC.

The sample holds many counts of this clonotype. V is TRBV29-1 and J is TRBJ1-2; D gene uncertain. V dropped 2 bases and J dropped 2 bases, with 6 bases sitting between them. Per the germline V gene, CDR1 is SQVTM and CDR2 is ANQGSEA. This CDR3 is 12 amino acids long. DNA for the CDR3: TGCAGCGTTGAAAACGGAAACTATGGCTACACCTTC. Translating gives CSVENGNYGYTF.

This clonotype appeared many times. The CDR3 coding sequence is TGTGCCAGCAGTTTAGGCGGGGGGGCCATGTATGAGCAGTTCTTC. Protein: CASSLGGGAMYEQFF. V and J are TRBV28 and TRBJ2-1, with 9 bases identical to TRBD2. The ends lost 2 bases at V and 8 bases at J; junction bases unmatched: 7. The CDR3 extends over 15 amino acids. CDR1 and CDR2 (germline): MDHEN, SYDVKM.

This clonotype occurred many times. The chain recombines TRBV5-6 with TRBJ2-3; D not certain. The V gene lost 2 bases and the J gene lost 5 bases, with 6 bases spanning the gap. Germline V gives CDR1 SGHDT, CDR2 YYEEEE. The CDR3 spans 12 residues. This CDR3 is CASSFPGDTQYF. The DNA for the CDR3 is TGTGCCAGCAGCTTTCCTGGAGATACGCAGTATTTT.

At least ten counts were recorded for this clonotype. The chain recombines TRBV20-1 with TRBJ2-7, with TRBD1 matching over 9 bases. The CDR3 covers 14 residues. Germline V lookup: CDR1 DFQATT, CDR2 SNEGSKA (reference sequence). V dropped 1 base and J dropped 2; count of bases not matched to a gene: 3. The CDR3 nucleotides read TGCAGTGCTAGAGGTGGGACAGGGCCCTACGAGCAGTACTTC. It codes for CSARGGTGPYEQYF.

There are many counts of this clonotype. The CDR3 DNA reads TGTGCCAGCAGTTTCCCCGGACTAGCGGGGGGGCCCCACGAGCAGTACTTC. Its translation: CASSFPGLAGGPHEQYF. The chain has TRBV28 and TRBJ2-7; 15 nucleotides agree with TRBD2. Losses at the gene ends were 3 bases for V and 5 bases for J; bases not matched to a gene: 8. Germline V CDR1 and CDR2: MDHEN, SYDVKM. This CDR3 contains 17 residues.

The chain has TRBV28 and TRBJ2-6; D unresolved. This CDR3 spans 14 amino acids. The germline V gene encodes CDR1 MDHEN and CDR2 SYDVKM. V lost 3 bases and J lost 4, with 7 bases in between. CDR3 sequence: CASSFLLGANVLTF. The CDR3, as DNA: TGTGCCAGCAGTTTTCTTCTGGGGGCCAACGTCCTGACTTTC.

The CDR3 DNA follows: TGTGCCAGTATGACAGGGGGAAACACCGGGGAGCTGTTTTTT. Amino acids: CASMTGGNTGELFF. The chain links TRBV6-1 to TRBJ2-2; 9 nucleotides line up with TRBD1. The J segment lost 2 bases and the V segment lost 9 bases, leaving 4 bases of the junction unmatched. Per the germline V gene, CDR1 is MNHNS and CDR2 is SASEGT. This CDR3 contains 14 residues.

The chain is built from TRBV21-1 and TRBJ2-7. TRBV21-1 is annotated as a pseudogene. CDR3 length equals 15 residues. The CDR3 is CASSKWDRVSHEQYF. The CDR3 DNA follows: TGTGCCAGCAGCAAATGGGATAGGGTCTCCCACGAGCAGTACTTC.

There are many counts of this clonotype. This sequence joins TRBV20-1 and TRBJ1-2, with no clear D. This CDR3 is built from 15 residues. V lost 0 bases and J lost 6, with 17 bases in between. Germline V gene data show CDR1 as DFQATT and CDR2 as SNEGSKA (reference sequence). The CDR3 nucleotides are TGCAGTGCTAGAGATGGGTCCCTTCAAGAGGATGGCTACACCTTC. This codes for CSARDGSLQEDGYTF.

This clonotype was recorded a few times. The chain has TRBV12-3 or TRBV12-4 and TRBJ2-2; D is undetermined. The CDR3 consists of 16 residues. V lost 6 bases, J lost 4 bases, and 18 bases lay in between. The CDR3 region has the DNA TGTGCCAGCAGCTCTCTCGACTTTGACCCCACCGGGGAGCTGTTTTTT. As protein: CASSSLDFDPTGELFF.

This chain uses TRBV2 with TRBJ2-7; TRBD1 is a possible D gene (5 bases). This CDR3 has 11 amino acids. Trimming removed 8 bases at V and 3 bases at J, with 8 bases between. Germline assignment: CDR1 SNHLY and CDR2 FYNNEI. Here the CDR3 DNA reads TGTGCCAGCGACAGAAACTACGAGCAGTACTTC. Its translation: CASDRNYEQYF.

Remarks on this clonotype: A much larger clone sits a single nucleotide away, making a read error possible. V gene TRBV12-3 or TRBV12-4 combines with J gene TRBJ2-1; 9 bases fit TRBD1. CDR3 length: 16 residues. As DNA, the CDR3 is TGTGCCAGCAGCCCAACCCCGGGGACAGGGTACAATAAGCAGTTCTTC. Encoded protein: CASSPTPGTGYNKQFF.

The chain is built from TRBV29-1 and TRBJ2-7, with 12 bases matching TRBD2. The CDR3 extends over 19 amino acids. With 6 bases clipped from V and 0 bases from J, the junction kept 18 bases outside the gene matches. The V gene's germline CDR1 is SQVTM and CDR2 ANQGSEA. The CDR3 loop reads CSVSGRLAGGRPNSYEQYF. The CDR3 nucleotides are TGCAGCGTGAGCGGGCGGCTAGCGGGGGGGCGACCGAACTCCTACGAGCAGTACTTC.

This clonotype was seen many times. CDR3 DNA: TGCAGTGCTAGTGCGCTAATGACGGGGGGCGGAACAGATACGCAGTATTTT. Encoded protein: CSASALMTGGGTDTQYF. This chain links TRBV20-1 with TRBJ2-3; D perhaps matches TRBD2 (7 bases). V was shortened by 3 bases and J by 3 bases, with 22 bases between the two germline ends. CDR3 length equals 17 residues. Germline assignment: CDR1 DFQATT and CDR2 SNEGSKA (reference sequence).

In its sample, this clonotype was seen many times. The chain has TRBV6-1 and TRBJ1-1; D is possibly TRBD1 (5 bases). The CDR3 has 13 residues. Trimming left V 8 bases short and J 4 bases short, with 14 bases between. The germline V gene encodes CDR1 MNHNS and CDR2 SASEGT. The CDR3 loop is CASRGGVATEAFF. The CDR3 DNA sequence: TGTGCCAGCCGGGGAGGGGTCGCCACTGAAGCTTTCTTT.

The chain is built from TRBV10-3 and TRBJ2-5; D is unresolved. Trimming removed 4 bases from V and 6 bases from J, with 9 bases in between. The CDR3 loop spans 12 amino acids. CDR1 ENHRY and CDR2 SYGVKD come from the germline V gene. In DNA form, the CDR3 reads TGTGCCATCAGTGGCGACCCCCAGACCCAGTACTTC. It is translated as CAISGDPQTQYF.

This clonotype was seen repeatedly, ten times or more. V and J are TRBV12-3 or TRBV12-4 and TRBJ2-7; 8 nucleotides align to TRBD1. V was clipped by 5 bases and J by 5 bases; unmatched bases: 2. The CDR3 consists of 12 residues. The CDR3 DNA reads as TGTGCCAGCAGTCGACAGGGGAACGAGCAGTACTTC. Its protein product is CASSRQGNEQYF.

This clonotype was counted many times. The chain couples TRBV29-1 to TRBJ1-2; D may be TRBD1 (5 bases). Trimming removed 8 bases from V and 4 bases from J, with 23 bases in between. The CDR3 consists of 15 residues. Germline assignment: CDR1 SQVTM and CDR2 ANQGSEA. CDR3 protein: CSFRDGTPPTYGYTF. The CDR3 bases are TGCAGCTTCCGGGACGGCACCCCCCCCACCTATGGCTACACCTTC.